The 5 T cell receptor beta chains below were found in one sample sequenced in a study of T cells after posttransplantation cyclophosphamide. Clones were read by immunoSEQ multiplex PCR, and TCRdb kept only the in-frame ones, dropping some. This table holds 2,500 to 3,500 clones, around three fifths found once. Cyclophosphamide on days +3 and +4 followed busulfan-fludarabine conditioning and a marrow graft. The material sequenced was PBMCs, taken 30 days after allogeneic stem cell transplant with posttransplant cyclophosphamide. The receptor set was obtained from a male patient aged 60 to 75 who received an allogeneic stem cell transplant from a related donor and was CMV-positive. Some T cells may be provided by the graft donor.

This clone was counted a few times. The chain is built from TRBV5-5 and TRBJ2-7; the D gene is possibly TRBD2 (5 bases). V lost 4 bases and J lost 3, with 17 bases in between. The germline CDR1 and CDR2 sequences are SGHKS and YYEKEE (reference sequence). The CDR3 has 15 amino acids. CDR3 sequence (DNA): TGTGCCAGCAGCCCCCTCCGGGATAGCAACTACGAGCAGTACTTC. It is translated as CASSPLRDSNYEQYF.

This CDR3 is CASSLSPRDEQYF. Written as DNA, the CDR3 is TGTGCCAGCAGCTTATCCCCCCGGGACGAGCAGTACTTC. V is TRBV7-2 and J is TRBJ2-7; D gene uncertain. This CDR3 contains 13 residues. Germline values: CDR1 SGHTA, CDR2 FQGNSA. Trimming left V 2 bases short and J 5 bases short, with 10 bases between.

V usage is TRBV18 and J usage is TRBJ1-5, with D unresolved. The V end was cut by 3 bases, the J end by 0 bases, with 12 bases between. This CDR3 has 16 amino acids. Germline CDR1 KGHSH, CDR2 LQKENI. DNA of the CDR3: TGTGCCAGCTCACCTGCGGGGAAATATAGCAATCAGCCCCAGCATTTT. Encoded protein: CASSPAGKYSNQPQHF.

In its sample, this clone was seen a few times. The chain is built from TRBV7-1 and TRBJ2-7, with D possibly being TRBD2 (6 bases). TRBV7-1 is an ORF, with its function uncertain. The CDR3 extends over 14 amino acids. V lost 4 bases and J lost 2, with 12 bases in between. CDR3 amino acids: CASSLGGDTYEQYF. The CDR3 region has the DNA TGTGCCAGCAGCTTGGGCGGGGATACCTACGAGCAGTACTTC.

V gene TRBV7-9 combines with J gene TRBJ2-5; tentative D call: TRBD2 (6 bases). Trimming took off 7 bases at V and 0 bases at J, with 12 bases between the two ends. The V gene's germline CDR1 is SEHNR and CDR2 FQNEAQ (reference sequence). The CDR3 has 14 amino acids. The CDR3 loop is CASTLGTYQETQYF. In DNA, the CDR3 is TGTGCCAGCACCCTCGGGACTTACCAAGAGACCCAGTACTTC.